This TCR beta chain was observed in a study of cytomegalovirus exposure and HLA in healthy donors. General observations from the study: Later on, a genetic analysis was performed. It linked a missense variant in DCLRE1C with V- and J-gene trimming of TCR beta. Reportedly, fewer N-insertions than the approximately 700-donor mean appeared in an Asian-associated ancestry cluster in a later analysis.

It was with 60 Vbeta and 13 Jbeta primers that the PCR ran. Profiling relied on immunoSEQ multiplex PCR, and the TCRdb table lists in-frame clones only, not all of them. The data show around 130,000 clones, with about 74% seen just once and 0.75% to 0.95% held by the top ten. As for this clone: The antigen remains undetermined.

The germline CDR1 and CDR2 sequences are SEHNR and FQNEAQ (reference sequence). The CDR3 has 13 residues. After removal of 1 base from V and 7 bases from J, the junction contained 3 bases not matched to a gene. The chain has TRBV7-9 and TRBJ1-2, with TRBD1 identical over 7 bases. This receptor was taken from a woman aged 55-69 years in good health and CMV-seronegative. Material for sequencing was PBMCs. CDR3 amino acids: CASSLGQGGGYTF. As DNA, the CDR3 is TGTGCCAGCAGCTTAGGACAGGGCGGTGGCTACACCTTC.